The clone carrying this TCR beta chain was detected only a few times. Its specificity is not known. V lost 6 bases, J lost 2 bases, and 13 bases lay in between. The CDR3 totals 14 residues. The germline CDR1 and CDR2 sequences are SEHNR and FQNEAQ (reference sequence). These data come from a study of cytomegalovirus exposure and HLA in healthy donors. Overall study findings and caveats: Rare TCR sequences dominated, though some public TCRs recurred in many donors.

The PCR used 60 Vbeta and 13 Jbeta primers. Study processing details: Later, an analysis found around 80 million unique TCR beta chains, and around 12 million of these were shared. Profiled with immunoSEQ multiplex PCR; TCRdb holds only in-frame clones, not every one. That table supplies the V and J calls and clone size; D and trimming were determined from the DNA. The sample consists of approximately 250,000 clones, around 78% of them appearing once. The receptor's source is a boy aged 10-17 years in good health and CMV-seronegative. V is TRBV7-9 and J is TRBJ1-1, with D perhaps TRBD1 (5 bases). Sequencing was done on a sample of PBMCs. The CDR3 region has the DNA TGTGCCAGCAGGTTTGACAGATCTAACACTGAAGCTTTCTTT. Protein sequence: CASRFDRSNTEAFF.